The 3 T cell receptor beta chains reported below all come from one sample, sequenced in a study of blood T cell repertoires in COVID-19 (dated by TCRdb to about 2020). The library was prepared using the immunoSEQ multiplex PCR assay. TCRdb's version of the immuneACCESS table is confined to in-frame rearrangements and falls short of the full clone set. An unresolved V gene accounts for under half of the shortfall where checked; the remainder is of unknown origin. This sample comprises 24,000 or so clones, around nine tenths of them detected only once. The ten largest clonotypes hold roughly 12% of the sample. Sequencing used peripheral blood. These receptors all stem from a human donor in a cohort sampled during active COVID-19. The donor label of this sample is uncertain.

The genes are TRBV4-2 and TRBJ1-6; 8 bases fit TRBD1. The CDR3 is 17 residues long. Germline assignment: CDR1 LGHNA and CDR2 YNFKEQ. The V gene end was trimmed by 4 bases and the J gene end by 0 bases; junction bases not matched to a gene: 5. The CDR3 DNA follows: TGTGCCAGCAGCCCCCGGACAGGGAGCTCCTATAATTCACCCCTCCACTTT. Protein product: CASSPRTGSSYNSPLHF.

This chain links TRBV6-5 with TRBJ2-7; tentative D call: TRBD1 (6 bases). CDR3 length: 14 amino acids. The V and J ends lost 6 bases and 3 bases respectively, with 15 bases between them. CDR1 is MNHEY, CDR2 SVGAGI, per germline. The CDR3 reads CASSRQDLGYEQYF. CDR3 sequence (DNA): TGTGCCAGCAGCCGACAGGATCTGGGCTACGAGCAGTACTTC.

The chain couples TRBV7-2 to TRBJ1-1; 9 nucleotides line up with TRBD1. Germline values: CDR1 SGHTA, CDR2 FQGNSA. This CDR3 region has 15 residues. Trimming at V came to 5 bases and at J to 4 bases, leaving 8 bases not matched to a gene. The CDR3 region has the DNA TGTGCCAGCAGCGCGACACAGGGGGCAGTCACTGAAGCTTTCTTT. It translates to CASSATQGAVTEAFF.